The 23 T cell receptor beta chains reported below all come from one sample, sequenced in a study of blood T cell repertoires in COVID-19. The assay was immunoSEQ multiplex PCR, and TCRdb's table has in-frame clones only and misses some. The data show about 84,000 clones, around 80% seen once. Sequencing input: peripheral blood. These receptors came from an elderly woman with acute or convalescent COVID-19.

The chain carries TRBV7-2 and TRBJ2-7; TRBD2 matches 12 bases. The trim removed 6 bases at V and 2 bases at J, leaving 5 bases unmatched. CDR3 size: 15 residues. Germline V gene lookup returns CDR1 SGHTA and CDR2 FQGNSA. DNA for the CDR3: TGTGCCAGCAGTCCCACTAGCGGGGGGACCTACGAGCAGTACTTC. Protein: CASSPTSGGTYEQYF. Full variable domain (outside the CDR3, taken from reference TRBV7-2 and TRBJ2-7): GAGVSQSPSNKVTEKGKDVELRCDPISGHTALYWYRQSLGQGLEFLIYFQGNSAPDKSGLPSDRFSAERTGGSVSTLTIQRTQQEDSAVYLCASSPTSGGTYEQYFGPGTRLTVT.

The CDR3 sequence: CASSLGGAGGLHQETQYF. In nucleotides, the CDR3 is TGTGCCAGCAGCTTAGGAGGAGCGGGAGGCCTACACCAAGAGACCCAGTACTTC. The rearrangement joins TRBV11-2 to TRBJ2-5; 9 nucleotides match TRBD2. The CDR3 contains 18 residues. The V gene end was trimmed by 1 base and the J gene end by 0 bases; junction bases not matched to a gene: 9. Per germline, CDR1 SGHAT and CDR2 FQNNGV.

This chain uses TRBV3-1 (or the pseudogene TRBV3-2) with TRBJ2-7, with TRBD2 matching 13 bases. Trimming removed 4 bases from V and 7 bases from J; junction bases left unmatched: 4. Germline V gives CDR1 LGHDT, CDR2 YNNKEL (reference sequence). The CDR3 sequence is 14 residues long. CDR3 in DNA: TGTGCCAGCAGCCTCGGACTAGCGGGAGTTGAGCAGTACTTC. The encoded protein is CASSLGLAGVEQYF.

The rearrangement links TRBV27 to TRBJ2-7; 12 bases line up with TRBD2. After removal of 6 bases from V and 3 bases from J, the junction contained 9 bases not matched to a gene. The CDR3 spans 16 residues. The V gene's germline CDR1 is MNHEY and CDR2 SMNVEV (reference sequence). Here the CDR3 reads CASSRTSGAPIYEQYF. The CDR3 bases are TGTGCCAGCAGCCGGACTAGCGGGGCACCAATCTACGAGCAGTACTTC.

V usage is TRBV15 and J usage is TRBJ2-3, with D possibly matching TRBD1 (7 bases). Germline V gene lookup returns CDR1 LNHNV and CDR2 YYDKDF (reference sequence). The CDR3 length is 14 residues. V was cut by 5 bases and J by 10 bases, with 19 bases left in between. The CDR3 region has the DNA TGTGCCACCAGCGGGGGACAGCTACTAGCTTCGCAGTATTTT. Translating it yields CATSGGQLLASQYF.

The chain recombines TRBV6-5 with TRBJ2-1; TRBD2 matches 9 bases. V trimming: 9 bases; J trimming: 6 bases; junction bases outside the gene matches: 9. This CDR3 has 14 residues. Germline CDR1 and CDR2: MNHEY and SVGAGI. The CDR3 protein is CASAAGGSLNEQFF. The CDR3 region has the DNA TGTGCCAGTGCAGCGGGAGGTAGCCTCAATGAGCAGTTCTTC.

This chain links TRBV12-3 or TRBV12-4 with TRBJ2-1; 7 positions agree with TRBD2. There are 11 residues in the CDR3. Unmatched junction bases numbered 2, after V lost 6 bases and J lost 9 bases. The CDR3 DNA reads as TGTGCCAGCAGCCGCGGGGGTGAGCAGTTCTTC. As protein: CASSRGGEQFF.

J is TRBJ2-5 and V is TRBV6-5; D perhaps matches TRBD1 (6 bases). Germline CDR1 is MNHEY and CDR2 is SVGAGI. Trimming shortened V by 7 bases and J by 5 bases, and 17 bases separated the two germline ends. CDR3 length: 14 residues. CDR3 amino acids: CASTQSRGRETQYF. The CDR3, as DNA: TGTGCCAGCACCCAGTCCAGGGGCCGCGAGACCCAGTACTTC.

The J gene is TRBJ2-7, the V gene TRBV7-2; TRBD2 matches 11 bases. This CDR3 region has 15 residues. J gave up 4 bases and V 5 bases, and 7 bases lay outside the gene matches. The germline V gene has CDR1 SGHTA and CDR2 FQGNSA. The DNA for the CDR3 is TGTGCCAGCAGCCCTGCGCTAGCGGGGGGATACGAGCAGTACTTC. As protein: CASSPALAGGYEQYF.

The chain couples TRBV18 to TRBJ2-5; 8 bases map to TRBD1. Germline-derived CDR1 and CDR2 are KGHSH and LQKENI. The ends lost 4 bases at V and 3 bases at J; junction bases unmatched: 1. The CDR3 sequence is 13 residues long. CDR3 coding DNA: TGTGCCAGCTCACAGGGACAGGAAGAGACCCAGTACTTC. Protein product: CASSQGQEETQYF.

V and J are TRBV2 and TRBJ1-1, with D unresolved. CDR1 is SNHLY and CDR2 is FYNNEI in the germline V gene. The V gene lost 6 bases and the J gene lost 1 base, with 12 bases spanning the gap. CDR3 size: 14 residues. The CDR3 is CASRSIVSNTEAFF. The CDR3 nucleotides read TGTGCCAGCAGAAGTATAGTGTCGAACACTGAAGCTTTCTTT.

This clone was counted between two and nine times. The same CDR3 is also encoded by other DNA sequences in this sample. The chain links TRBV11-2 to TRBJ1-3; 8 nucleotides agree with TRBD1. The CDR3 extends over 15 amino acids. V lost 4 bases and J lost 4; bases outside the gene matches: 6. CDR1 is SGHAT and CDR2 is FQNNGV in the germline V gene. The CDR3 protein is CASSSQGAAGNTIYF. The CDR3 DNA reads TGTGCCAGCAGCTCCCAGGGGGCAGCGGGAAACACCATATATTTT.

This chain uses TRBV4-1 with TRBJ2-3, with TRBD2 identical over 8 bases. CDR1 MGHRA and CDR2 YSYEKL come from the germline V gene. The V gene end was trimmed by 2 bases and the J gene end by 5 bases; junction bases not matched to a gene: 0. This CDR3 is 13 amino acids long. In DNA, the CDR3 is TGCGCCAGCAGCCAACGGGAGGGAGATACGCAGTATTTT. Translated, it gives CASSQREGDTQYF.

In its sample, this clone was seen once. In DNA form, the CDR3 reads TGTGCCAGCAGCCAACCACTCTATGGCTACACCTTC. Its translation: CASSQPLYGYTF. The chain couples TRBV3-1 (or the pseudogene TRBV3-2) to TRBJ1-2; D is ambiguous. V lost 2 bases to trimming and J lost 4 bases, with 5 bases between them. The CDR3 is 12 amino acids. Germline V gene data show CDR1 as LGHDT and CDR2 as YNNKEL (reference sequence).

This chain connects TRBV24-1 to TRBJ1-2, with TRBD1 matching 12 bases. Germline CDR1 KGHDR, CDR2 SFDVKD. V gave up 4 bases and J gave up 7 bases; unmatched junction bases: 6. This CDR3 is 15 amino acids long. The CDR3 nucleotides read TGTGCCACCAGTGACCCCGGGACAGGGGGCGGTGGCTACACCTTC. This translates into CATSDPGTGGGGYTF.

This chain links TRBV6-2 or TRBV6-3 with TRBJ2-2; the match to TRBD2 covers 12 bases. V lost 0 bases and J lost 4; bases outside the gene matches: 9. Germline CDR1 MNHEY, CDR2 SVGEGT. The CDR3 has 19 amino acids. The CDR3 protein is CASSYSGGLAGGITGELFF. The DNA for the CDR3 is TGTGCCAGCAGTTACTCTGGAGGGCTAGCGGGAGGGATCACCGGGGAGCTGTTTTTT.

V is TRBV7-9 and J is TRBJ2-2, with D tentatively TRBD2 (6 bases). The CDR3 consists of 14 residues. Trimming left V 8 bases short and J 0 bases short, with 10 bases between. Germline CDR1 and CDR2: SEHNR and FQNEAQ (reference sequence). CDR3 amino acids: CASGRRTNTGELFF. The CDR3 DNA is TGTGCCAGCGGGAGGAGAACGAACACCGGGGAGCTGTTTTTT.

V usage is TRBV19 and J usage is TRBJ1-1; D uncertain. Trimming left V 7 bases short and J 5 bases short, with 14 bases between. CDR3 length: 13 residues. CDR1 is LNHDA, CDR2 SQIVND, per germline (reference sequence). CDR3 sequence: CASTPDGGTEAFF. Written as DNA, the CDR3 is TGTGCCAGTACTCCGGATGGAGGGACTGAAGCTTTCTTT.

The chain's CDR3 is CASSQSGTSRETQYF. CDR3 DNA: TGTGCCAGCAGCCAATCAGGGACTAGCCGGGAGACCCAGTACTTC. The rearrangement joins TRBV16 to TRBJ2-5; 9 bases are a match to TRBD2. CDR1 KGHSY and CDR2 FQNENV come from the germline V gene. The V and J ends lost 0 bases and 5 bases, in that order; junction bases with no gene match: 4. The CDR3 length is 15 residues.

This sequence joins TRBV20-1 and TRBJ1-1; TRBD1 might be the D (6 bases). The CDR3 spans 18 residues. Germline values: CDR1 DFQATT, CDR2 SNEGSKA (reference sequence). V lost 3 bases to trimming and J lost 0 bases, with 23 bases between them. As DNA, the CDR3 is TGCAGTGCTAGTGATAACAGGGAGCTACGGGATATGAACACTGAAGCTTTCTTT. Translating it yields CSASDNRELRDMNTEAFF.

V usage is TRBV3-1 (or the pseudogene TRBV3-2) and J usage is TRBJ2-1; no definite D call. Trimming removed 0 bases at V and 0 bases at J, with 6 bases between. Germline V gives CDR1 LGHDT, CDR2 YNNKEL (reference sequence). This CDR3 has 15 residues. CDR3 protein: CASSQETGSYNEQFF. CDR3 coding DNA: TGTGCCAGCAGCCAAGAAACTGGCTCCTACAATGAGCAGTTCTTC.

By share of the sample, this clone is medium-sized. V is TRBV2 and J is TRBJ1-3; maybe TRBD1 (6 bases). Trimming took off 3 bases at V and 3 bases at J, with 9 bases between the two ends. The germline CDR1 and CDR2 sequences are SNHLY and FYNNEI. The length of the CDR3 is 14 residues. In DNA form, the CDR3 reads TGTGCCAGCAGTGAGGGGGCGGGTGGAAACACCATATATTTT. Translation gives CASSEGAGGNTIYF.

The CDR3 spells CASSPFGGSTDTQYF. The DNA of the CDR3 is TGTGCCAGCAGCCCGTTCGGGGGAAGCACAGATACGCAGTATTTT. The chain uses TRBV7-6 and TRBJ2-3, with TRBD2 as a possible D gene (6 bases). V was clipped by 5 bases and J by 0 bases, with 12 bases between them. CDR1 is SGHVS, CDR2 FNYEAQ, per germline. The CDR3 runs 15 residues. The full variable domain, completed using reference TRBV7-6 and TRBJ2-3, is GAGVSQSPRYKVTKRGQDVALRCDPISGHVSLYWYRQALGQGPEFLTYFNYEAQQDKSGLPNDRFSAERPEGSISTLTIQRTEQRDSAMYRCASSPFGGSTDTQYFGPGTRLTVL.